What follows describes a single T cell receptor beta chain. The data stem from a study of shared clonotypes between healthy human individuals. The CDR3 loop spans 15 amino acids. The V and J ends lost 2 bases and 4 bases respectively, with 12 bases between them. CDR1 is SGHNT and CDR2 is YENEEA in the germline V gene. Profiled with immunoSEQ multiplex PCR; TCRdb holds only in-frame clones, not every one. Of 700,000 to 950,000 clones in the sample, 90% to 97% were seen once. Positive CCR7 selection of CD45RO-negative cells yielded the naive CD8 cells, and terminally differentiated effector memory CD45RA+ cells were excluded.

The clonotype comes from a man aged 30 to 45 in good health. Material for sequencing was naive CD8+ T cells sorted from blood. The chain links TRBV11-3 to TRBJ2-1; unclear D gene. The CDR3 protein is CASSLSREWYNEQFF. CDR3 in DNA: TGTGCCAGCAGCTTAAGTAGGGAATGGTACAATGAGCAGTTCTTC.